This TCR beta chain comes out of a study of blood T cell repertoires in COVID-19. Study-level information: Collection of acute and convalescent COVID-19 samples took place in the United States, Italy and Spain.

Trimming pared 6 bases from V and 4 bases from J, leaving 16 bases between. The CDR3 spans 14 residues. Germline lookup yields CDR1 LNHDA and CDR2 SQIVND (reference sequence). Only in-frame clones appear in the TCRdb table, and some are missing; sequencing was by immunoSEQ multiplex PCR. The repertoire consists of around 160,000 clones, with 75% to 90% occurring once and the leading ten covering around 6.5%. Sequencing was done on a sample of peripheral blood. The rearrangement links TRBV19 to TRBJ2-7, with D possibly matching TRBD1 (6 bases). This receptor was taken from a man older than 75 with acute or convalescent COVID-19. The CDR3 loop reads CASSFVGGTYEQYF. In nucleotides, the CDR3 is TGTGCCAGTAGCTTTGTTGGGGGCACGTACGAGCAGTACTTC.